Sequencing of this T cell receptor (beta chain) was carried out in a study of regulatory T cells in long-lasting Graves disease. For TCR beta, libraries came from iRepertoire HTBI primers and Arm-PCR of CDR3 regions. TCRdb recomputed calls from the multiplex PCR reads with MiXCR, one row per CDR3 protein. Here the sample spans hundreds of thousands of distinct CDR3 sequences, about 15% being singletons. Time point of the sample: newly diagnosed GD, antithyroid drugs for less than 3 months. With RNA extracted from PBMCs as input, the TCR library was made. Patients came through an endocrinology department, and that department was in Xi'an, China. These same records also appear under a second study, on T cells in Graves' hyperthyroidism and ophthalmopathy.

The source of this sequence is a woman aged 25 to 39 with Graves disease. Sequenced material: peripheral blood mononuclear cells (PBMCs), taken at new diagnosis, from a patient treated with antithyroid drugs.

For the CDR3, the DNA is TGTGCCAGCAGTAAGTCCCGGGACCCACCCTCTCGGCAGTACTTC. Its protein product is CASSKSRDPPSRQYF. V usage is TRBV12-3 or TRBV12-4 and J usage is TRBJ2-7; D is tentatively TRBD1 or TRBD2 (5 bases each). The CDR3 runs 15 residues. The V end lost 5 bases, the J end lost 9 bases, and 23 bases lay between the germline ends.